These 31 T cell receptor beta chains were sequenced from one sample in a study of T cell responses to AZD1222 COVID-19 vaccine. Method: immunoSEQ multiplex PCR; TCRdb's copy keeps in-frame clones and lacks some. The table has under 150,000 clones, approximately 90% seen once. The specimen was peripheral blood, collected on day 0 of MenACWY control vaccination. The receptors originated from an adult in good health.

This clone was counted a single time. The V call is TRBV5-6, the J call TRBJ2-5; no clear D. The germline CDR1 and CDR2 sequences are SGHDT and YYEEEE. The germline V and J ends were trimmed by 0 bases and 0 bases, with 0 bases remaining between them. This CDR3 spans 12 amino acids. The CDR3 protein is CASSLDQETQYF. DNA of the CDR3: TGTGCCAGCAGCTTGGACCAAGAGACCCAGTACTTC.

V usage is TRBV3-1 (or the pseudogene TRBV3-2) and J usage is TRBJ2-7, with TRBD1 matching 7 bases. Germline V gives CDR1 LGHDT, CDR2 YNNKEL (reference sequence). The CDR3 runs to 12 residues. The junction had 2 bases not matched to a gene; V was cut back by 4 bases and J by 5 bases. The CDR3 DNA follows: TGTGCCAGCAGCCCAACAGGGGACGAGCAGTACTTC. Translated, it gives CASSPTGDEQYF.

The chain is built from TRBV7-9 and TRBJ2-7, with 9 bases aligning to TRBD1. With V trimmed by 3 bases and J by 6 bases, 6 bases remained unmatched. The germline CDR1 and CDR2 sequences are SEHNR and FQNEAQ (reference sequence). This CDR3 is built from 14 residues. CDR3 sequence (DNA): TGTGCCAGCAGCTTGGGACAGGGAATTGGCGAGCAGTACTTC. This encodes CASSLGQGIGEQYF.

The rearrangement joins TRBV5-4 to TRBJ1-4; D possibly corresponds to TRBD1 (6 bases). Between the trimmed V and J ends, which lost 0 bases and 5 bases, there was a span of 11 bases. CDR1 is SGHNT, CDR2 YYREEE, per germline (reference sequence). This CDR3 contains 15 residues. Written as DNA, the CDR3 is TGTGCCAGCAGCTTGGGGCAGGGGTTAAATGAAAAACTGTTTTTT. Protein sequence: CASSLGQGLNEKLFF.

The rearrangement uses TRBV6-1 and TRBJ2-1, with D maybe TRBD2 (6 bases). This CDR3 has 16 residues. The germline V and J ends were trimmed by 2 bases and 4 bases, with 15 bases remaining between them. CDR1 MNHNS and CDR2 SASEGT come from the germline V gene. CDR3: CASSESWGVLYNEQFF. CDR3 nucleotide sequence: TGTGCCAGCAGTGAATCTTGGGGGGTTTTATACAATGAGCAGTTCTTC.

The rearrangement links TRBV3-1 (or the pseudogene TRBV3-2) to TRBJ2-7, with 11 bases identical to TRBD2. Germline CDR1 is LGHDT and CDR2 is YNNKEL (reference sequence). CDR3 length: 16 amino acids. Germline trimming cut 4 bases from V and 0 bases from J; bases unmatched to any gene: 5. The CDR3 is CASSRYTSGSSYEQYF. DNA of the CDR3: TGTGCCAGCAGCCGGTACACTAGCGGGAGCTCCTACGAGCAGTACTTC.

This chain uses TRBV5-1 with TRBJ2-2, with 7 bases identical to TRBD1. Germline V lookup: CDR1 SGHRS, CDR2 YFSETQ. The junction had 5 bases not matched to a gene; V was cut back by 1 base and J by 5 bases. CDR3 length: 15 amino acids. Here the CDR3 reads CASSLSQTGTGELFF. DNA of the CDR3: TGCGCCAGCAGCTTGAGCCAGACAGGGACCGGGGAGCTGTTTTTT.

The count of this clone is one. This sample also contains other DNA sequences that code for the same CDR3. The chain couples TRBV3-1 (or the pseudogene TRBV3-2) to TRBJ2-1; D is unresolved. The CDR3 extends over 12 amino acids. CDR1 LGHDT and CDR2 YNNKEL come from the germline V gene (reference sequence). V dropped 3 bases and J dropped 5 bases, with 5 bases sitting between them. DNA for the CDR3: TGTGCCAGCAGCCACTTGAACAATGAGCAGTTCTTC. This translates into CASSHLNNEQFF.

V and J are TRBV13 and TRBJ1-2; no clear D. The CDR3 totals 16 residues. Germline-derived CDR1 and CDR2 are PRHDT and FYEKMQ (reference sequence). V lost 5 bases to trimming and J lost 0 bases, with 16 bases between them. The CDR3 DNA follows: TGTGCCAGCAGCGCTCGCGGGAACAGCGCTAACTATGGCTACACCTTC. Its translation is CASSARGNSANYGYTF.

The V gene is TRBV5-1, the J gene TRBJ1-1; TRBD1 matches 8 bases. Germline trimming cut 0 bases from V and 1 base from J; bases unmatched to any gene: 11. The V gene's germline CDR1 is SGHRS and CDR2 YFSETQ. CDR3 length equals 18 residues. The CDR3 region is CASSLAPGRGLGNTEAFF. In DNA form, the CDR3 reads TGCGCCAGCAGCTTGGCCCCCGGCAGGGGGCTCGGGAACACTGAAGCTTTCTTT.

This clone appeared once. This rearrangement joins TRBV6-5 to TRBJ2-1, with D uncertain. Trimming pared 6 bases from V and 4 bases from J, leaving 16 bases between. Germline lookup yields CDR1 MNHEY and CDR2 SVGAGI. The CDR3 runs to 15 residues. As DNA, the CDR3 is TGTGCCAGCAGCCTCCGAGACGATCTTTACAATGAGCAGTTCTTC. It encodes CASSLRDDLYNEQFF.

The gene calls are TRBV5-6 and TRBJ1-1; possibly TRBD1 for D (5 bases). The germline V and J ends were trimmed by 7 bases and 4 bases, with 17 bases remaining between them. The CDR3 runs to 14 residues. CDR1 is SGHDT and CDR2 is YYEEEE in the germline V gene. CDR3 loop: CASSRINQGTEAFF. CDR3 bases: TGTGCCAGCTCGAGGATCAATCAGGGCACTGAAGCTTTCTTT.

The V call is TRBV18, the J call TRBJ1-1; perhaps TRBD1 as D (5 bases). The germline V gene encodes CDR1 KGHSH and CDR2 LQKENI. The CDR3 is 12 residues long. The ends were cut back, 3 bases at V and 7 bases at J, with 9 bases in the middle. CDR3 nucleotides: TGTGCCAGCTCACCCTCTAGGGGTGAAGCTTTCTTT. Amino acids: CASSPSRGEAFF.

The chain employs TRBV7-8 and TRBJ2-2; weak D call: TRBD2 (6 bases). The CDR3 has 13 amino acids. CDR1 and CDR2 (germline): SGHVS, FQNEAQ. V dropped 9 bases and J dropped 7 bases, with 15 bases sitting between them. As DNA, the CDR3 is TGTGCCAGTTTAAGACTAGAAGGCGGGGAGCTGTTTTTT. Protein: CASLRLEGGELFF.

The chain employs TRBV2 and TRBJ1-4; 9 nucleotides line up with TRBD1. This CDR3 has 12 amino acids. Germline V gene data show CDR1 as SNHLY and CDR2 as FYNNEI. J was trimmed by 11 bases and V by 8 bases; bases with no gene match: 6. CDR3 nucleotide sequence: TGTGCCAGCGGGAGGGACAGGGAGAAACTGTTTTTT. Translated, it gives CASGRDREKLFF.

CDR3 amino acids: CASSQVASGGTEAFF. The CDR3 DNA is TGCGCCAGCAGCCAAGTCGCTTCGGGGGGAACTGAAGCTTTCTTT. V and J are TRBV4-1 and TRBJ1-1; maybe TRBD1 (5 bases). There are 15 residues in the CDR3. Trimming shortened V by 1 base and J by 5 bases, and 14 bases separated the two germline ends. Germline CDR1 reads MGHRA; CDR2 reads YSYEKL.

V is TRBV13 and J is TRBJ2-3; 13 bases match TRBD2. The V segment lost 5 bases and the J segment 3 bases; nucleotides outside the gene matches: 11. The length of the CDR3 is 18 residues. From germline, CDR1 is PRHDT and CDR2 FYEKMQ (reference sequence). The chain's CDR3 is CASSTLAGGPVGTDTQYF. CDR3 coding DNA: TGTGCCAGCAGCACACTAGCGGGAGGGCCGGTAGGAACAGATACGCAGTATTTT.

The rearrangement joins TRBV7-5 to TRBJ1-3. TRBV7-5 is a pseudogene. This CDR3 is built from 17 residues. CDR3 region: CARSLDPLPLSGNTIYF. Written as DNA, the CDR3 is TGTGCCAGAAGCTTAGACCCCTTACCCCTCTCTGGAAACACCATATATTTT.

This chain links TRBV13 with TRBJ2-3; D is undetermined. V lost 4 bases and J lost 5, with 16 bases in between. In germline, CDR1 is PRHDT, CDR2 FYEKMQ (reference sequence). The CDR3 length is 15 residues. CDR3 amino acids: CASSSPTKGIDTQYF. For the CDR3, the DNA is TGTGCCAGCAGCTCCCCAACGAAGGGAATAGATACGCAGTATTTT.

The rearrangement links TRBV11-2 to TRBJ1-5, with TRBD1 matching 7 bases. J lost 4 bases, V lost 2 bases, and 8 bases had no gene match. CDR3 length: 16 residues. Germline values: CDR1 SGHAT, CDR2 FQNNGV. The CDR3 sequence: CASSLRSGGKNQPQHF. For the CDR3, the DNA is TGTGCCAGCAGCTTACGGTCAGGGGGGAAGAATCAGCCCCAGCATTTT.

This chain joins TRBV7-2 and TRBJ1-2; no clear D. Trimming pared 2 bases from V and 4 bases from J, leaving 8 bases between. CDR3 length equals 13 residues. The V gene's germline CDR1 is SGHTA and CDR2 FQGNSA. The CDR3 loop reads CASSLSGSYGYTF. Here the CDR3 DNA reads TGTGCCAGCAGCTTAAGTGGGAGCTATGGCTACACCTTC.

In regard to this clone: Other DNA sequences from this sample encode an identical CDR3 as well. The V gene is TRBV19, the J gene TRBJ1-2; possible D gene TRBD1, 6 bases. Trimming removed 2 bases at V and 2 bases at J, with 6 bases between. The V gene's germline CDR1 is LNHDA and CDR2 SQIVND (reference sequence). The CDR3 is made up of 13 amino acids. In DNA form, the CDR3 reads TGTGCCAGTAGTATAACAGGGAACTATGGCTACACCTTC. Its translation is CASSITGNYGYTF.

The chain carries TRBV29-1 and TRBJ1-2; D unclear. The V end lost 7 bases, the J end lost 4 bases, and 16 bases lay between the germline ends. The CDR3 extends over 13 amino acids. Germline values: CDR1 SQVTM, CDR2 ANQGSEA. The CDR3 region has the DNA TGCAGCGCCCGCGATGGGCAGGCCTATGGCTACACCTTC. Translation gives CSARDGQAYGYTF.

The chain recombines TRBV18 with TRBJ2-5; TRBD1 agrees at 8 bases. Unmatched junction bases numbered 8, after V lost 3 bases and J lost 2 bases. In germline, CDR1 is KGHSH, CDR2 LQKENI. This CDR3 spans 16 amino acids. The CDR3 nucleotides are TGTGCCAGCTCACCTCGACAGGGGCTGGGGCAAGAGACCCAGTACTTC. Translated: CASSPRQGLGQETQYF. Based on the CDR3 plus reference TRBV18 and TRBJ2-5, the full variable domain is NAGVMQNPRHLVRRRGQEARLRCSPMKGHSHVYWYRQLPEEGLKFMVYLQKENIIDESGMPKERFSAEFPKEGPSILRIQQVVRGDSAAYFCASSPRQGLGQETQYFGPGTRLLVL.

The chain links TRBV29-1 to TRBJ1-1; D may be TRBD1 (5 bases). V was clipped by 6 bases and J by 0 bases, with 17 bases between them. The CDR3 has 15 amino acids. Germline V gene sequence: CDR1 SQVTM, CDR2 ANQGSEA. CDR3 nucleotides: TGCAGCGTCGATGAACGGGACCGATTGAACACTGAAGCTTTCTTT. It is translated as CSVDERDRLNTEAFF.

The chain couples TRBV7-8 to TRBJ2-5, with D uncertain. In germline, CDR1 is SGHVS, CDR2 FQNEAQ. The ends were cut back, 2 bases at V and 4 bases at J, with 11 bases in the middle. CDR3 length: 14 residues. The chain's CDR3 is CASSLSSRRETQYF. CDR3 nucleotide sequence: TGTGCCAGCAGCTTATCGTCCAGGAGAGAGACCCAGTACTTC. The full variable domain, rest sourced from reference TRBV7-8 and TRBJ2-5, is GAGVSQSPRYKVAKRGQDVALRCDPISGHVSLFWYQQALGQGPEFLTYFQNEAQLDKSGLPSDRFFAERPEGSVSTLKIQRTQQEDSAVYLCASSLSSRRETQYFGPGTRLLVL.

The chain employs TRBV30 and TRBJ2-5; D remains ambiguous. There are 14 residues in the CDR3. Trimming shortened V by 0 bases and J by 3 bases, and 11 bases separated the two germline ends. Germline V CDR1 and CDR2: GTSNPN, SVGIG (reference sequence). In DNA form, the CDR3 reads TGTGCCTGGAGTGTACTGAATAGAGAAGAGACCCAGTACTTC. As protein: CAWSVLNREETQYF.

This clone came up once. The rearrangement links TRBV5-6 to TRBJ1-2, with TRBD1 matching over 9 bases. Germline assignment: CDR1 SGHDT and CDR2 YYEEEE. This CDR3 is 14 amino acids long. V trimming: 6 bases; J trimming: 4 bases; junction bases outside the gene matches: 7. The CDR3 DNA reads TGTGCCAGCAAGCTACAGGGGGCCTCCTATGGCTACACCTTC. Its protein product is CASKLQGASYGYTF.

The chain joins TRBV2 to TRBJ1-6, with unresolved D. The CDR3 covers 14 residues. V was clipped by 1 base and J by 14 bases, with 15 bases between them. Germline V CDR1 and CDR2: SNHLY, FYNNEI. CDR3 protein: CASSEEYFVRTLHF. For the CDR3, the DNA is TGTGCCAGCAGTGAAGAGTACTTTGTTAGGACCCTCCACTTT.

The chain has TRBV7-3 and TRBJ2-3; D is perhaps TRBD2 (5 bases). V lost 5 bases, J lost 2 bases, and 14 bases lay in between. The CDR3 runs 15 residues. Germline assignment: CDR1 SGHTA and CDR2 FQGTGA. In DNA form, the CDR3 reads TGTGCCAGCAGCACCGGACCGGGATTCACAGATACGCAGTATTTT. As protein: CASSTGPGFTDTQYF.

The CDR3, as DNA: TGTGCCTCTGGAGGTGTTCAGCCCCAGCATTTT. It encodes CASGGVQPQHF. V usage is TRBV6-5 and J usage is TRBJ1-5; no definite D call. V was clipped by 11 bases and J by 6 bases, with 11 bases between them. Germline V gives CDR1 MNHEY, CDR2 SVGAGI. CDR3 length: 11 amino acids.